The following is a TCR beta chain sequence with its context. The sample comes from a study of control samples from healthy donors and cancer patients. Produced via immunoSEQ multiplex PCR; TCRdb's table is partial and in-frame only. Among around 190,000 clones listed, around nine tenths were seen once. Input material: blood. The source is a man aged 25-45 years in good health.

CDR3 sequence (DNA): TGCAGCGTCTCACTAGCGGTTCACACAGATACGCAGTATTTT. This gives the protein CSVSLAVHTDTQYF. V usage is TRBV29-1 and J usage is TRBJ2-3; TRBD2 matches at 8 bases. V lost 6 bases, J lost 2 bases, and 7 bases stayed unmatched. The CDR3 extends over 14 amino acids. Germline V gene data show CDR1 as SQVTM and CDR2 as ANQGSEA.